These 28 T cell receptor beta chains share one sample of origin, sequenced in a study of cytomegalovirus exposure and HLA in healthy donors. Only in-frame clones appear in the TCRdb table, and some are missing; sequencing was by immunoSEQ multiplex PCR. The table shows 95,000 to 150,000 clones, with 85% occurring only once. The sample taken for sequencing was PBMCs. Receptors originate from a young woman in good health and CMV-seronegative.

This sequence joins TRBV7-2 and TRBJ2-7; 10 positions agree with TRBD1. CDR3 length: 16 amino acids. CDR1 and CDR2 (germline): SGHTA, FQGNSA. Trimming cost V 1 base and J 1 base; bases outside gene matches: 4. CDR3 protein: CASSLVQGQGSYEQYF. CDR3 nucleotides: TGTGCCAGCAGCTTAGTTCAGGGACAGGGGTCCTACGAGCAGTACTTC.

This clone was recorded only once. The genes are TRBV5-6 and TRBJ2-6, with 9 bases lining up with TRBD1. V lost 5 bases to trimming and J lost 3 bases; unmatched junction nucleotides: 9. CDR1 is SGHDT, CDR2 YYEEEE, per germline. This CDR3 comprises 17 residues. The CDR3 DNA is TGTGCCAGCAGTTCCGGGACAGGGATTGGTGGGGCCAACGTCCTGACTTTC. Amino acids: CASSSGTGIGGANVLTF.

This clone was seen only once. CDR3 nucleotide sequence: TGTGCCAGCAGCTCGGAGCACACAGATACGCAGTATTTT. Protein: CASSSEHTDTQYF. This chain connects TRBV9 to TRBJ2-3; D unresolved. V lost 4 bases to trimming and J lost 2 bases, with 8 bases between them. This CDR3 has 13 amino acids. From germline, CDR1 is SGDLS and CDR2 YYNGEE.

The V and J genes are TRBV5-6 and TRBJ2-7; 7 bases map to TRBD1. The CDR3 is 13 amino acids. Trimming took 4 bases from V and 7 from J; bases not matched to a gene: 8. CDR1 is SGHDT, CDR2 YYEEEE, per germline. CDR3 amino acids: CASSPKDRPEQYF. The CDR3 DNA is TGTGCCAGCAGCCCAAAGGACAGGCCTGAGCAGTACTTC.

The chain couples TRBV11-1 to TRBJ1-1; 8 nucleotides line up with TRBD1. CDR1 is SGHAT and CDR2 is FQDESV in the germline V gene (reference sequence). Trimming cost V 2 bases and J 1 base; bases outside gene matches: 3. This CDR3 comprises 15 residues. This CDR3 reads CASSLQGATNTEAFF. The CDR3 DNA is TGTGCCAGCAGCTTACAGGGGGCAACGAACACTGAAGCTTTCTTT.

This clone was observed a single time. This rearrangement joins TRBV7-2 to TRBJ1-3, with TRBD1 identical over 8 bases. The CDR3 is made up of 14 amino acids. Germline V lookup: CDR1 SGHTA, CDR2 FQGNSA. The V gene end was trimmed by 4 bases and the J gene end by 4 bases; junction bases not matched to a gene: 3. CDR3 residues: CASSWTGMGNTIYF. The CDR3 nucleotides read TGTGCCAGCAGCTGGACAGGGATGGGAAACACCATATATTTT.

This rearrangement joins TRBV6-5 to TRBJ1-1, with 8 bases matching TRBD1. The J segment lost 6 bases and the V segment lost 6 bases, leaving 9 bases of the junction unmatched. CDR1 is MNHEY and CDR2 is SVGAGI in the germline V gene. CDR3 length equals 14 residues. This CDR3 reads CASRTRDRRAEAFF. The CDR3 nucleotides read TGTGCCAGCAGGACTCGGGACAGGAGGGCTGAAGCTTTCTTT.

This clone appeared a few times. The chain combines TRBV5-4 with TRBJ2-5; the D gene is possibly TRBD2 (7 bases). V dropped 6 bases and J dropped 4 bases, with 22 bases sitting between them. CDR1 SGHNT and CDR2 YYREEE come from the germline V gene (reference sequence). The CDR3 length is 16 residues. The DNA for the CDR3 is TGTGCCAGCACCGGAGGGTCGGGGGGCAGGGCAGAGACCCAGTACTTC. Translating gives CASTGGSGGRAETQYF.

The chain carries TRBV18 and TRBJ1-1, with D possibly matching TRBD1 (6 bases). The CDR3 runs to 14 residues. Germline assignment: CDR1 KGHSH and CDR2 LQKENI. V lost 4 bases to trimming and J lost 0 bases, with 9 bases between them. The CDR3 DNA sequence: TGTGCCAGCTCACTGGACAGACTGAACACTGAAGCTTTCTTT. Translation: CASSLDRLNTEAFF.

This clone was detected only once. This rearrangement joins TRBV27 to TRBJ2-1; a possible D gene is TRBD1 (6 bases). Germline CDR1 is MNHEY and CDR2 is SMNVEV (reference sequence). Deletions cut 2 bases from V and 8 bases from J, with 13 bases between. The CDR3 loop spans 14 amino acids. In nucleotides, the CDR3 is TGTGCCAGCAGTTTAGTGCAGGGGATCCATGAGCAGTTCTTC. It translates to CASSLVQGIHEQFF.

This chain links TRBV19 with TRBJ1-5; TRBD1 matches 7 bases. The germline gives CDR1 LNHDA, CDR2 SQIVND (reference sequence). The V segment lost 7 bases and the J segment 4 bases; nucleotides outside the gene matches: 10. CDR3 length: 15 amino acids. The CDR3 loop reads CASIRAGTDNQPQHF. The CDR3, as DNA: TGTGCCAGTATTCGGGCAGGGACAGATAATCAGCCCCAGCATTTT.

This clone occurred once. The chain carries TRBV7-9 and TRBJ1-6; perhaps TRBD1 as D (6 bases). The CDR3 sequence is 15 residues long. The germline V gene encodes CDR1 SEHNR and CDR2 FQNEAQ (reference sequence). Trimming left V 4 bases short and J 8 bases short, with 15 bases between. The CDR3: CASSSDRGAYSPLHF. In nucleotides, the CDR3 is TGTGCCAGCAGCTCGGATCGGGGGGCCTATTCACCCCTCCACTTT.

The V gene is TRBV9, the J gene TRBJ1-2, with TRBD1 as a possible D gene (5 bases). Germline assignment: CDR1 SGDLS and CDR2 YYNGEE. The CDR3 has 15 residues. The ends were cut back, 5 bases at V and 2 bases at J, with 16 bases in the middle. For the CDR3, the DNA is TGTGCCAGCAGAAGAGAGGACAAGCCGAACTATGGCTACACCTTC. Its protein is CASRREDKPNYGYTF.

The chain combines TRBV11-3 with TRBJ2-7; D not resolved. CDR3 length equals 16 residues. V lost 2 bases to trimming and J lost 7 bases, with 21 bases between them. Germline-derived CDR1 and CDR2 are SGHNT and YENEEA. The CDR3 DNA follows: TGTGCCAGCAGCTTAACTGGCGGCTCTCCTCAGAAGGAGCAGTACTTC. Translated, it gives CASSLTGGSPQKEQYF.

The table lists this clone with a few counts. CDR3 sequence (DNA): TGTGCCAGCAGCGTAATGTCAGGGATAAGCACAGATACGCAGTATTTT. The encoded protein is CASSVMSGISTDTQYF. This sequence joins TRBV7-2 and TRBJ2-3; a possible D gene is TRBD1 (5 bases). V was pared by 5 bases and J by 0 bases, with 15 bases between. CDR1 and CDR2 from the germline V gene are SGHTA and FQGNSA. This CDR3 is built from 16 residues.

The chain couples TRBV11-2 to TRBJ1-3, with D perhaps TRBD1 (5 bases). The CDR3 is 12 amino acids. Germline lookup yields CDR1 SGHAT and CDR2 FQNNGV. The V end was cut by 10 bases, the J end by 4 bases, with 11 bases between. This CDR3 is CATAGLGNTIYF. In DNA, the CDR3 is TGTGCCACGGCAGGGCTCGGAAACACCATATATTTT.

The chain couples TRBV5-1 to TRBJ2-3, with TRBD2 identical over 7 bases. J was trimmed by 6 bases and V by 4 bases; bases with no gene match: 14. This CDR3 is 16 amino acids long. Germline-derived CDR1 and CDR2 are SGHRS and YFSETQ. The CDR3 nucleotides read TGCGCCAGCAGCCCCTCCAGGGCGGGGGTTGGTGATACGCAGTATTTT. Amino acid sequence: CASSPSRAGVGDTQYF.

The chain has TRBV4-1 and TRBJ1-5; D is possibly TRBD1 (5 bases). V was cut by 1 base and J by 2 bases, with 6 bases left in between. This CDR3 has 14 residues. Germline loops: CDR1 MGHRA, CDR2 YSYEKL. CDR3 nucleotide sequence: TGCGCCAGCAGCCAAGCCAGGGGCAATCAGCCCCAGCATTTT. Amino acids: CASSQARGNQPQHF.

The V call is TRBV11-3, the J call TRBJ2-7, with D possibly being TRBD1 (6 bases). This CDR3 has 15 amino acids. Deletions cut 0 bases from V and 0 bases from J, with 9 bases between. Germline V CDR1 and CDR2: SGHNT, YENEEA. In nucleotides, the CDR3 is TGTGCCAGCAGCTTAGAAGGACAGTACTCCTACGAGCAGTACTTC. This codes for CASSLEGQYSYEQYF. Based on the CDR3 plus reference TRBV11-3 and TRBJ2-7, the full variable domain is EAGVVQSPRYKIIEKKQPVAFWCNPISGHNTLYWYLQNLGQGPELLIRYENEEAVDDSQLPKDRFSAERLKGVDSTLKIQPAELGDSAVYLCASSLEGQYSYEQYFGPGTRLTVT.

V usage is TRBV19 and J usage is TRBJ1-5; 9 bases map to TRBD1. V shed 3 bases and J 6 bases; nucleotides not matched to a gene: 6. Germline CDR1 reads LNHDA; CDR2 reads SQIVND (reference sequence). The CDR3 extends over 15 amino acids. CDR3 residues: CASSIRTGEGQPQHF. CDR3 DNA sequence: TGTGCCAGTAGTATTCGGACAGGGGAGGGTCAGCCCCAGCATTTT. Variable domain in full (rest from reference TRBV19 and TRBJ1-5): DGGITQSPKYLFRKEGQNVTLSCEQNLNHDAMYWYRQDPGQGLRLIYYSQIVNDFQKGDIAEGYSVSREKKESFPLTVTSAQKNPTAFYLCASSIRTGEGQPQHFGDGTRLSIL.

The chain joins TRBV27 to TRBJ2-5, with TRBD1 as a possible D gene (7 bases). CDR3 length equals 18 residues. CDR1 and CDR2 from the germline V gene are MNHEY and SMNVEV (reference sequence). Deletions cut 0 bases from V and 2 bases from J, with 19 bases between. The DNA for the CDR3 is TGTGCCAGCAGTTTATCTGGAGGGGGCATCGATTGGCAAGAGACCCAGTACTTC. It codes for CASSLSGGGIDWQETQYF.

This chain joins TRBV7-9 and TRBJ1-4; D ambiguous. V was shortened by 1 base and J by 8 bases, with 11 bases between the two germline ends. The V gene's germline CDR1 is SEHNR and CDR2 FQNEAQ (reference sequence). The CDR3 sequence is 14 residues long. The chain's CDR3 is CASSLGTFGEKLFF. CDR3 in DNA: TGTGCCAGCAGCTTAGGGACTTTCGGCGAAAAACTGTTTTTT.

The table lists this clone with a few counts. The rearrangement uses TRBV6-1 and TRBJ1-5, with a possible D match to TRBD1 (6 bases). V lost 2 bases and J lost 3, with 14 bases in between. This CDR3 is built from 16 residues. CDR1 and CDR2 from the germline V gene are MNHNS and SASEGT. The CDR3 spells CASSEIGRGPNQPQHF. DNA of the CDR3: TGTGCCAGCAGTGAAATCGGCAGGGGACCCAATCAGCCCCAGCATTTT.

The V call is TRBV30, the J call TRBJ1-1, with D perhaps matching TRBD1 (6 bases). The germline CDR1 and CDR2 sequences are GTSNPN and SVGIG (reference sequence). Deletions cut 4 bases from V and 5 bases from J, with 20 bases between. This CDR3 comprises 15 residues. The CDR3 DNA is TGTGCCTGGATCCCCCCCGGGGGGGCGCGTACTGAAGCTTTCTTT. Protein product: CAWIPPGGARTEAFF.

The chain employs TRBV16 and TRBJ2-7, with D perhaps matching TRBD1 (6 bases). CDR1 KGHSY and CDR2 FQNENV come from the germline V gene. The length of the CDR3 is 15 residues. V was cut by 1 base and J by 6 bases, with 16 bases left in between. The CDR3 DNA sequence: TGTGCCAGCAGCCAATTTACGGCAGGGGCACTCGAGCAGTACTTC. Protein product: CASSQFTAGALEQYF.

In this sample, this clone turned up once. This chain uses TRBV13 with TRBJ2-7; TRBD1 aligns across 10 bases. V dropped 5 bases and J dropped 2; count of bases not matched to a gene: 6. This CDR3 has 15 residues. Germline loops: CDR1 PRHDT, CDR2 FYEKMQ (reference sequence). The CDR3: CASSDRQGATYEQYF. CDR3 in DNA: TGTGCCAGCAGCGACCGACAGGGGGCAACCTACGAGCAGTACTTC.

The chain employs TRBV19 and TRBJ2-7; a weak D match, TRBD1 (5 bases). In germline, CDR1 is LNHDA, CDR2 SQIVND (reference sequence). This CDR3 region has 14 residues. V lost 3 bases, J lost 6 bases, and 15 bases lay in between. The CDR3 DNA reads TGTGCCAGTAGTATCGGGTCGGCAGGGATCGAGCAGTACTTC. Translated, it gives CASSIGSAGIEQYF. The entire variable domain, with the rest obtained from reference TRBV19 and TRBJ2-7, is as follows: DGGITQSPKYLFRKEGQNVTLSCEQNLNHDAMYWYRQDPGQGLRLIYYSQIVNDFQKGDIAEGYSVSREKKESFPLTVTSAQKNPTAFYLCASSIGSAGIEQYFGPGTRLTVT.

Here the CDR3 DNA reads TGTGCCAGCAGCGCACCGGGACAGGGTCTCGATGAGCAGTTCTTC. It encodes CASSAPGQGLDEQFF. This chain links TRBV5-4 with TRBJ2-1, with 9 nucleotides matching TRBD1. CDR1 and CDR2 (germline): SGHNT, YYREEE (reference sequence). This CDR3 is 15 amino acids long. V shed 4 bases, J shed 8 bases, and the junction held 10 bases outside the gene matches.